These 18 T cell receptor beta chains were sequenced from one sample in a study of tumor and adjacent non-tumor tissue in lung cancer. No cell sorting was done before RNA was extracted from the tissue. Three rounds of nested PCR, following a modified ARM-PCR protocol, produced the TCRbeta library. TCRdb fed the multiplex PCR reads into MiXCR, producing one record per CDR3 protein. The sample shows over 130,000 distinct CDR3 sequences, 60% to 70% of them seen only once. The sample comprised lung tumor tissue. The receptors here all came from a man in his sixties with small cell lung cancer.

Notes on this clonotype: A much bigger clone sits one base away, suggesting this may be a read error. This sequence joins TRBV20-1 and TRBJ2-3, with a tentative D call TRBD2 (5 bases). The CDR3 consists of 12 residues. Germline CDR1 reads DFQATT; CDR2 reads SNEGSKA (reference sequence). The CDR3: CSVRGLADTQYF. The CDR3 DNA sequence: TGCAGTGTTAGAGGGCTAGCAGATACGCAGTATTTT.

In the case of this clonotype: A much larger clone lies a single base off, so this may be a read error. The gene calls are TRBV11-1 and TRBJ2-1, with 10 bases aligning to TRBD2. Germline V gene lookup returns CDR1 SGHAT and CDR2 FQDESV (reference sequence). The CDR3 is 16 residues long. This CDR3 reads CASSLARPGKTSGQSF. DNA of the CDR3: TGCGCCAGCAGCTTAGCGCGTCCAGGGAAGACTAGCGGGCAGTCCTTC.

About this clonotype: Sequence at one end of the junction differs from germline and may be a read error. The rearrangement links TRBV12-3 or TRBV12-4 to TRBJ2-3; 9 bases align to TRBD2. The CDR3 totals 15 residues. The CDR3 spells CASSLALAGTDRQYF. For the CDR3, the DNA is TGTGCCAGCAGTTTAGCGCTAGCGGGGACAGATAGGCAGTATTTT.

This clonotype was seen repeatedly, ten times or more. The chain employs TRBV5-4 and TRBJ2-1; perhaps TRBD2 as D (6 bases). Germline CDR1 SGHNT, CDR2 YYREEE (reference sequence). The CDR3 has 14 residues. Trimming stripped 4 bases from V and 10 bases from J, with 18 bases between. CDR3 in DNA: TGTGCCAGCAGCCCGGACTGGCGTGGGGGGGAGCAGTTCTTC. Amino acid sequence: CASSPDWRGGEQFF.

Note on this clonotype: A read error may explain this, as a much larger clone is one base away. The chain carries TRBV4-1 and TRBJ1-2; 7 bases align to TRBD1. Germline assignment: CDR1 MGHRA and CDR2 YSYEKL. The CDR3 is 15 residues long. This CDR3 reads CASSQERGLSYGCTF. CDR3 sequence (DNA): TGCGCCAGCAGCCAAGAAAGGGGGCTAAGCTATGGCTGCACCTTC.

This clonotype was recorded a few times. This may stem from a read error, because a much larger clone lies one nucleotide away. V usage is TRBV12-3 or TRBV12-4 and J usage is TRBJ2-5; a weak D match, TRBD2 (5 bases). The length of the CDR3 is 13 residues. V gave up 3 bases and J gave up 13 bases, with 18 bases separating them. The CDR3 DNA is TGTGCCAGCAGTTTGGGGAGCAGGAGGTCCCGGTACTTC. Its translation is CASSLGSRRSRYF.

This clonotype was seen at least ten times. The chain recombines TRBV20-1 with TRBJ2-1; 11 nucleotides match TRBD2. V shed 2 bases and J 13 bases; nucleotides not matched to a gene: 10. The CDR3 covers 14 residues. Germline V lookup: CDR1 DFQATT, CDR2 SNEGSKA (reference sequence). In DNA form, the CDR3 reads TGCAGTGCTAGAAGGACTAGCGGGTTGCCCCGACAGTTCTTC. It is translated as CSARRTSGLPRQFF.

As concerns this clonotype: One end of the junction is discordant with germline, which a read error may explain. The chain joins TRBV20-1 to TRBJ1-5, with D perhaps matching TRBD1 (5 bases). CDR1 and CDR2 from the germline V gene are DFQATT and SNEGSKA (reference sequence). The CDR3 extends over 16 amino acids. This CDR3 reads CGVGRGTGLTNQPQHF. CDR3 sequence (DNA): TGTGGTGTGGGGAGGGGAACGGGGTTAACAAATCAGCCCCAGCATTTT.

This clonotype was seen many times. J is TRBJ1-5 and V is TRBV29-1; no definite D call. The CDR3 has 13 residues. Germline V CDR1 and CDR2: SQVTM, ANQGSEA. The V end lost 4 bases, the J end lost 1 base, and 8 bases lay between the germline ends. CDR3 DNA: TGCAGCGTTGGAGGTACGAGCAATCAGCCCCAGCATTTT. Encoded protein: CSVGGTSNQPQHF.

This clonotype has only a few counts. The genes are TRBV5-1 and TRBJ1-2, with D maybe TRBD1 (5 bases). The CDR3 consists of 14 residues. V dropped 4 bases and J dropped 4 bases, with 14 bases sitting between them. CDR1 and CDR2 from the germline V gene are SGHRS and YFSETQ. For the CDR3, the DNA is TGCGCCAGCAGCCGTGACAGCGTCCTCTATGGCTACACCTTC. It codes for CASSRDSVLYGYTF.

The chain carries TRBV6-1 and TRBJ2-7; D remains ambiguous. Germline CDR1 MNHNS, CDR2 SASEGT. This CDR3 contains 14 residues. Trimming cost V 2 bases and J 3 bases, with 11 bases left between them. CDR3: CASSEPSALYEQYV. The CDR3 DNA reads TGTGCCAGCAGTGAACCTTCAGCCCTCTACGAGCAGTACGTC.

Concerning this clonotype itself: One end of the junction does not line up with germline, which may come from a read error. J is TRBJ1-4 and V is TRBV6-5, with TRBD1 matching 9 bases. CDR3 length: 16 amino acids. From germline, CDR1 is MNHEY and CDR2 SVGAGI. The DNA of the CDR3 is TGTGCCAGCAGTTTCAAAACCGGACAGGGGAACGAAAATCTGTTTTTT. This translates into CASSFKTGQGNENLFF.

Turning to this clonotype: The junction departs from the called germline gene at one end, perhaps through a read error. The chain carries TRBV11-2 and TRBJ2-5; D is possibly TRBD1 or TRBD2 (5 bases each). The CDR3 has 12 residues. CDR1 and CDR2 from the germline V gene are SGHAT and FQNNGV. The DNA of the CDR3 is TGTGCCCGCAGCGTGACCGGGACCCAAGGATACTTC. Protein product: CARSVTGTQGYF.

A few counts support this clonotype. The chain combines TRBV6-5 with TRBJ1-4; TRBD1 agrees at 7 bases. Looked up from germline, CDR1 is MNHEY and CDR2 is SVGAGI. This CDR3 has 16 amino acids. Germline trimming cut 4 bases from V and 5 bases from J; bases unmatched to any gene: 10. The CDR3 here is CASSSIWTGGNEKLFF. As DNA, the CDR3 is TGTGCCAGCAGTTCAATCTGGACAGGAGGAAATGAAAAACTGTTTTTT.

This clonotype has a handful of counts. V usage is TRBV4-1 and J usage is TRBJ2-1, with a possible D match to TRBD2 (6 bases). The CDR3 spans 17 residues. V was shortened by 5 bases and J by 3 bases, with 20 bases between the two germline ends. Germline V gives CDR1 MGHRA, CDR2 YSYEKL. For the CDR3, the DNA is TGCGCCAGCAGCTTGACGGACTACCCGAGGAACTACAATGAGCAGTTCTTC. This encodes CASSLTDYPRNYNEQFF.

Turning to this clonotype: The CDR3 ends on some other residue instead of the conserved phenylalanine or tryptophan, so this is likely a read error. The CDR3 region has the DNA TGTGCCAGCAGTAAGGAGGGGGGTAGTGAAGCTTTCATT. This gives the protein CASSKEGGSEAFI. V gene TRBV11-3 combines with J gene TRBJ1-1, with D tentatively TRBD1 (6 bases). The CDR3 spans 13 residues. Germline values: CDR1 SGHNT, CDR2 YENEEA. V dropped 6 bases and J dropped 7 bases, with 15 bases sitting between them.

The table lists this clonotype with a count of one. The conserved phenylalanine or tryptophan normally closing the CDR3 is absent here, so this likely arose from a read error. This chain joins TRBV6-1 and TRBJ1-2; 7 nucleotides match TRBD1. After removal of 6 bases from V and 5 bases from J, the junction contained 9 bases not matched to a gene. From germline, CDR1 is MNHNS and CDR2 SASEGT. The CDR3 spans 14 residues. CDR3 amino acids: CASRGNGQAYGYTI. The CDR3, as DNA: TGTGCCAGCAGGGGTAATGGACAGGCTTATGGCTACACCATC.

This clonotype has a single count. This chain links TRBV15 with TRBJ2-5; tentatively, D is TRBD2 (5 bases). V was shortened by 4 bases and J by 4 bases, with 10 bases between the two germline ends. Germline lookup yields CDR1 LNHNV and CDR2 YYDKDF (reference sequence). The CDR3 length is 13 residues. For the CDR3, the DNA is TGTGCCACCAGCATACTAGGCGGAGAGACCCAGTACTTC. It specifies CATSILGGETQYF.